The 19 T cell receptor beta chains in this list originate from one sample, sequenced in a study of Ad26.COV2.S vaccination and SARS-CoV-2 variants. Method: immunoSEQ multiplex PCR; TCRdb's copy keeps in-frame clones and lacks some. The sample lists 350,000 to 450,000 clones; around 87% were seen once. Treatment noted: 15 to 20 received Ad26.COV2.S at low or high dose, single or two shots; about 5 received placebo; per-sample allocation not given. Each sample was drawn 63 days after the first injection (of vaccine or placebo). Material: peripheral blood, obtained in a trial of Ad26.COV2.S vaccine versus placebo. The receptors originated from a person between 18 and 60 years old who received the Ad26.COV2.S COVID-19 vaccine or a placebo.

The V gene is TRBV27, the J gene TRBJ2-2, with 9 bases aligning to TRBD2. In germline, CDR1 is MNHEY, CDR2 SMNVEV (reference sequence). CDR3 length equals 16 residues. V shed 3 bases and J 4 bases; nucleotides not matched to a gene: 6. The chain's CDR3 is CASSLAGGKTTGELFF. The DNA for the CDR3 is TGTGCCAGCAGTTTGGCGGGGGGGAAGACCACCGGGGAGCTGTTTTTT.

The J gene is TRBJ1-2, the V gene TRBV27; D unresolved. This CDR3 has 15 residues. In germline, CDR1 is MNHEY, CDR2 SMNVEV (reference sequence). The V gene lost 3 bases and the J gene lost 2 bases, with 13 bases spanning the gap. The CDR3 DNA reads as TGTGCCAGCAGTTTTGCCGATGGGATCAACTATGGCTACACCTTC. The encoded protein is CASSFADGINYGYTF.

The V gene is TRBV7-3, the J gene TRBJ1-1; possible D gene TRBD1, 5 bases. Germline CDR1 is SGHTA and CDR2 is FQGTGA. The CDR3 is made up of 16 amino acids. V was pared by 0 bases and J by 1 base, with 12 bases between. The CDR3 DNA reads TGTGCCAGCAGCTTAACATCCGGGGCAGGGAACACTGAAGCTTTCTTT. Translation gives CASSLTSGAGNTEAFF.

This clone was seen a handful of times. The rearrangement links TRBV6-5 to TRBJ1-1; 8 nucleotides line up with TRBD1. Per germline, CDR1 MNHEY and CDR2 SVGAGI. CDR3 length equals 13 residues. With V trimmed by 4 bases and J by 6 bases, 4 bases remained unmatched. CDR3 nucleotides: TGTGCCAGCAGTTCATACAGGGGGTCTGAAGCTTTCTTT. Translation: CASSSYRGSEAFF.

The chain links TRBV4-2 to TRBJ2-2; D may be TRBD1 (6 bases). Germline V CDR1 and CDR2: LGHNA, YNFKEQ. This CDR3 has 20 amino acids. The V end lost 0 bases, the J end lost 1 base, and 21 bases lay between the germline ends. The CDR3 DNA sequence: TGTGCCAGCAGCCAAGAGGGTGTGGGTACAGGGCTAGGGAACACCGGGGAGCTGTTTTTT. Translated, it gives CASSQEGVGTGLGNTGELFF.

CDR3 amino acids: CASSHGTGGNYGYTF. The CDR3 coding sequence is TGTGCCAGCAGCCACGGGACAGGGGGGAACTATGGCTACACCTTC. The chain couples TRBV7-9 to TRBJ1-2, with TRBD1 identical over 11 bases. There are 15 residues in the CDR3. Per the germline V gene, CDR1 is SEHNR and CDR2 is FQNEAQ (reference sequence). V trimming: 5 bases; J trimming: 2 bases; junction bases outside the gene matches: 4.

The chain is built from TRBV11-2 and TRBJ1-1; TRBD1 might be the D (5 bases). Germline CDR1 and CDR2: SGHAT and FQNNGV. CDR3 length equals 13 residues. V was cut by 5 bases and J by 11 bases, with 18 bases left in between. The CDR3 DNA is TGTGCCAGCAGCCCAGCCCTCGGGGGGGATGCTTTCTTT. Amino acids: CASSPALGGDAFF.

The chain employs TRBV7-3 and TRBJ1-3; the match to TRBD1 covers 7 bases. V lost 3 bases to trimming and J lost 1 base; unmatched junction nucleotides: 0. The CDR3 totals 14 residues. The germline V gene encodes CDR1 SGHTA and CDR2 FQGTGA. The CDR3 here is CASSLTGSGNTIYF. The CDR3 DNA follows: TGTGCCAGCAGCTTGACAGGGTCTGGAAACACCATATATTTT.

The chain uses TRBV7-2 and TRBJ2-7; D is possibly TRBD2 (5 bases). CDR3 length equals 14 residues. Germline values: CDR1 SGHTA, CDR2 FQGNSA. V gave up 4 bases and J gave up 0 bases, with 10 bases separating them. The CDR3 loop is CASSYGRDSYEQYF. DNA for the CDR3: TGTGCCAGCAGCTATGGACGGGACTCCTACGAGCAGTACTTC.

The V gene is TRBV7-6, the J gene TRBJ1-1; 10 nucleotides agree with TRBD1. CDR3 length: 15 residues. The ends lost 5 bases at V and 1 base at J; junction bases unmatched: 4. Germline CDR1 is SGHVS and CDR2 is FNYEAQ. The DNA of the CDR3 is TGTGCCAGCAGCCCCCGGACAGGGGGGAACACTGAAGCTTTCTTT. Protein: CASSPRTGGNTEAFF.

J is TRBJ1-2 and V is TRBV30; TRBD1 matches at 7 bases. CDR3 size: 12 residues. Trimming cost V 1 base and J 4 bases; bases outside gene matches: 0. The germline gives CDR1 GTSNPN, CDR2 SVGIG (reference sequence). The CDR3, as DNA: TGTGCCTGGAGTGGGGACAGCTATGGCTACACCTTC. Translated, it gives CAWSGDSYGYTF. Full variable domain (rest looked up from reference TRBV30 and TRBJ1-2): SQTIHQWPATLVQPVGSPLSLECTVEGTSNPNLYWYRQAAGRGLQLLFYSVGIGQISSEVPQNLSASRPQDRQFILSSKKLLLSDSGFYLCAWSGDSYGYTFGSGTRLTVV.

The CDR3 DNA follows: TGTGCCTACAAGCGACCCCACGGAAGAGAGACCCAGTACTTC. Residues: CAYKRPHGRETQYF. V gene TRBV30 combines with J gene TRBJ2-5; D call uncertain. There are 14 residues in the CDR3. With 7 bases removed from V and 4 bases from J, the gap between germline ends came to 19 bases. Germline loops: CDR1 GTSNPN, CDR2 SVGIG (reference sequence).

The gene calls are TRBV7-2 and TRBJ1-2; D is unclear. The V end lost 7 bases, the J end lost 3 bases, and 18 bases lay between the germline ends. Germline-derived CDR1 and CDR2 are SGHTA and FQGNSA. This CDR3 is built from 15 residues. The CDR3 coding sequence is TGTGCCAGCATCCATCTTGAGGAAGGATACTATGGCTACACCTTC. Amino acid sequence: CASIHLEEGYYGYTF. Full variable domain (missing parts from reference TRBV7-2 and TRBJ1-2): GAGVSQSPSNKVTEKGKDVELRCDPISGHTALYWYRQSLGQGLEFLIYFQGNSAPDKSGLPSDRFSAERTGGSVSTLTIQRTQQEDSAVYLCASIHLEEGYYGYTFGSGTRLTVV.

The CDR3 here is CASMTGAGGPETQYF. The CDR3 nucleotides read TGTGCCAGCATGACCGGAGCGGGGGGGCCGGAGACCCAGTACTTC. This chain joins TRBV2 and TRBJ2-5; 10 positions match TRBD2. The length of the CDR3 is 15 residues. CDR1 and CDR2 (germline): SNHLY, FYNNEI. Trimming at V came to 7 bases and at J to 5 bases, leaving 10 bases not matched to a gene.

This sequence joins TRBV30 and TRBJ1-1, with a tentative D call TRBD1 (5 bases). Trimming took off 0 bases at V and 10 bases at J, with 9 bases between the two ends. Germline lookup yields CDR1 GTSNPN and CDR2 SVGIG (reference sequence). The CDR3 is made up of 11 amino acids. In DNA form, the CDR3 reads TGTGCCTGGAGTGTGGGGCGCAGAGCTTTCTTT. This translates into CAWSVGRRAFF.

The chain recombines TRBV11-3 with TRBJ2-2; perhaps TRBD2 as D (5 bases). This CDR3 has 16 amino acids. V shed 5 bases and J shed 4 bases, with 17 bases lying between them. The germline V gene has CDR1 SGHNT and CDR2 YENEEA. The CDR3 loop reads CASSPQTGSLTGELFF. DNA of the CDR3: TGTGCCAGCAGCCCCCAAACGGGGTCTCTCACCGGGGAGCTGTTTTTT. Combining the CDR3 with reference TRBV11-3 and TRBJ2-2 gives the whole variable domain EAGVVQSPRYKIIEKKQPVAFWCNPISGHNTLYWYLQNLGQGPELLIRYENEEAVDDSQLPKDRFSAERLKGVDSTLKIQPAELGDSAVYLCASSPQTGSLTGELFFGEGSRLTVL.

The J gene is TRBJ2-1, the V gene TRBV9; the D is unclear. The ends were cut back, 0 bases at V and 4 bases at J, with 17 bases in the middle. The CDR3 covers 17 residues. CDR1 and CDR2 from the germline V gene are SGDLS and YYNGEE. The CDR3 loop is CASSVATEASPYNEQFF. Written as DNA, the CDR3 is TGTGCCAGCAGCGTAGCTACTGAGGCGTCTCCGTACAATGAGCAGTTCTTC.

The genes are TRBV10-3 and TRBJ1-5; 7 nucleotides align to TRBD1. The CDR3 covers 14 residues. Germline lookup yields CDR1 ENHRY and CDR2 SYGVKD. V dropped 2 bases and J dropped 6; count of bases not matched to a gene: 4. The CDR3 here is CAISEDRDSQPQHF. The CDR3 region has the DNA TGTGCCATCAGTGAGGACAGGGACAGTCAGCCCCAGCATTTT.

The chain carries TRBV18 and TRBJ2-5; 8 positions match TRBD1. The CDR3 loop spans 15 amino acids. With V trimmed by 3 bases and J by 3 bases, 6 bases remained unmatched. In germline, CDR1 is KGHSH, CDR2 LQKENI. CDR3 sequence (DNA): TGTGCCAGCTCACCGTCACAGGGGGGAAAAGAGACCCAGTACTTC. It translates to CASSPSQGGKETQYF. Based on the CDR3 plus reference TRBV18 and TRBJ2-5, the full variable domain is NAGVMQNPRHLVRRRGQEARLRCSPMKGHSHVYWYRQLPEEGLKFMVYLQKENIIDESGMPKERFSAEFPKEGPSILRIQQVVRGDSAAYFCASSPSQGGKETQYFGPGTRLLVL.